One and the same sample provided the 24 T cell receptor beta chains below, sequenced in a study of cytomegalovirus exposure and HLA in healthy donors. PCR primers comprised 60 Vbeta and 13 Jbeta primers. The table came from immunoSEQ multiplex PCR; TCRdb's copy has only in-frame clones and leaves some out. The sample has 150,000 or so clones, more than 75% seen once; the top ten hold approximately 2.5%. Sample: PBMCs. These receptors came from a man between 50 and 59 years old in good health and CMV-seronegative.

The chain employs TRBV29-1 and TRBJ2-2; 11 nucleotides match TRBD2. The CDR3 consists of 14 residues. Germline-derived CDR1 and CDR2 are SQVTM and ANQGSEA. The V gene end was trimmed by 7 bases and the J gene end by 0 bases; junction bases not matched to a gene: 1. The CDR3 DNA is TGCAGCGCTAGCGGGAGGACGAACACCGGGGAGCTGTTTTTT. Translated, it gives CSASGRTNTGELFF.

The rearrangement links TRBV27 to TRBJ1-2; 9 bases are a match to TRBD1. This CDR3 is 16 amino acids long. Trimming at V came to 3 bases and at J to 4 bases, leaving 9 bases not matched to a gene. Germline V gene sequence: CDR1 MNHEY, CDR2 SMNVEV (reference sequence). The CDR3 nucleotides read TGTGCCAGCAGTTTGAGGTACGGACAGGGGTCCTATGGCTACACCTTC. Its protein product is CASSLRYGQGSYGYTF.

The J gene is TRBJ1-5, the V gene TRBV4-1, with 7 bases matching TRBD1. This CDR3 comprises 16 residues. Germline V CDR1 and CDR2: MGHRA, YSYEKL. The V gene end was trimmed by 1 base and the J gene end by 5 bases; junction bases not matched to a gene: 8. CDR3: CASSQGFSRGDQPQHF. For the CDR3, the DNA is TGCGCCAGCAGCCAAGGATTCTCCAGGGGGGATCAGCCCCAGCATTTT.

The CDR3 DNA reads TGTGCCATCAGTGAGCCGAGCGGCCCCAATGAGCAGTTCTTC. Encoded protein: CAISEPSGPNEQFF. This chain uses TRBV10-3 with TRBJ2-1, with TRBD2 as a possible D gene (5 bases). The CDR3 has 14 residues. Between the trimmed V and J ends, which lost 2 bases and 6 bases, there was a span of 11 bases. The V gene's germline CDR1 is ENHRY and CDR2 SYGVKD.

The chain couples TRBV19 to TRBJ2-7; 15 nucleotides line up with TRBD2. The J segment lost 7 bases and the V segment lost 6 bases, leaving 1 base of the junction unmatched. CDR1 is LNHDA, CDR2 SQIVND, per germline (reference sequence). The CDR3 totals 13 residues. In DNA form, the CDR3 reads TGTGCCAGTAGCGGACTAGCGGGAGGGGAGCAGTACTTC. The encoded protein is CASSGLAGGEQYF.

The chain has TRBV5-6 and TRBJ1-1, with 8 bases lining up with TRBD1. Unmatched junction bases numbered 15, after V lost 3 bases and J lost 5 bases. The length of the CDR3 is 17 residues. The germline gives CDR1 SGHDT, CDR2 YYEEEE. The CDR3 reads CASSSRPPGRGRTEAFF. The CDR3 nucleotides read TGTGCCAGCAGCTCACGCCCGCCAGGCAGGGGGCGAACTGAAGCTTTCTTT.

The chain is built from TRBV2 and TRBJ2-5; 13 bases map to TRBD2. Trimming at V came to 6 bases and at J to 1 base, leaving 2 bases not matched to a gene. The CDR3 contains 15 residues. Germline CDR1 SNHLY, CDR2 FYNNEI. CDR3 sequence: CASRRLAGGQETQYF. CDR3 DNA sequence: TGTGCCAGCAGGAGACTAGCGGGGGGCCAAGAGACCCAGTACTTC.

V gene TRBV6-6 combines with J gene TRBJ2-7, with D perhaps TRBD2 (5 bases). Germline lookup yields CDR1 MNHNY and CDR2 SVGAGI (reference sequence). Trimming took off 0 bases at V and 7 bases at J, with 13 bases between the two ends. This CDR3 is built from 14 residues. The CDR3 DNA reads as TGTGCCAGCAGTTACTCGGCCACTACGGGGGAGCAGTACTTC. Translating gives CASSYSATTGEQYF.

The CDR3 loop is CASRGQGLPYNSPLHF. As DNA, the CDR3 is TGCGCCAGCAGGGGACAGGGTCTACCCTATAATTCACCCCTCCACTTT. The chain is built from TRBV23-1 and TRBJ1-6, with TRBD1 matching over 9 bases. TRBV23-1 is designated an ORF whose function remains uncertain. This CDR3 contains 16 residues. V lost 6 bases to trimming and J lost 2 bases; unmatched junction nucleotides: 5.

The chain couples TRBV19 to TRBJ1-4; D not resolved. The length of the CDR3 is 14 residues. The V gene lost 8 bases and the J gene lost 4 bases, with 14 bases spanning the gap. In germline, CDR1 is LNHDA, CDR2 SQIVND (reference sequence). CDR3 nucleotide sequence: TGTGCCAGTGGGCCCGGATCCGGTAATGAAAAACTGTTTTTT. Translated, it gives CASGPGSGNEKLFF.

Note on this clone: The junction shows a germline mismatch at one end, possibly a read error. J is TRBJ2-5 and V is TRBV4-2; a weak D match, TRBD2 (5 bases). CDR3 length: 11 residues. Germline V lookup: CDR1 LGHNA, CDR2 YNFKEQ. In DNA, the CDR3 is TGTGCCAGCAGCCAAGGATTAGCGCTCGACTTC. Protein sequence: CASSQGLALDF.

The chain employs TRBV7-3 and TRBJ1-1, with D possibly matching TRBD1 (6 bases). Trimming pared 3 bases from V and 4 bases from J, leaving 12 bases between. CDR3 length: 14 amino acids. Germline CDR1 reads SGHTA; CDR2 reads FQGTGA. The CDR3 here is CASSFQGSPTEAFF. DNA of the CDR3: TGTGCCAGCAGCTTCCAGGGGAGCCCCACTGAAGCTTTCTTT.

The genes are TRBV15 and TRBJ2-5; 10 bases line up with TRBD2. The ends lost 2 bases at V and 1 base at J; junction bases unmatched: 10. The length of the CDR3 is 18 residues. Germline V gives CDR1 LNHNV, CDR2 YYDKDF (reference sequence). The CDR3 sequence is CATSRLLYSGGIQETQYF. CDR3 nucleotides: TGTGCCACCAGCAGACTTTTATATAGCGGGGGGATCCAAGAGACCCAGTACTTC. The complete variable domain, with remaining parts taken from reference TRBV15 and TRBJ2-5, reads DAMVIQNPRYQVTQFGKPVTLSCSQTLNHNVMYWYQQKSSQAPKLLFHYYDKDFNNEADTPDNFQSRRPNTSFCFLDIRSPGLGDTAMYLCATSRLLYSGGIQETQYFGPGTRLLVL.

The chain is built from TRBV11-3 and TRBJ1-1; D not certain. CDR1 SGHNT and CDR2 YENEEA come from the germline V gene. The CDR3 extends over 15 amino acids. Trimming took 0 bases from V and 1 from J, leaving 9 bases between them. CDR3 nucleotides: TGTGCCAGCAGCTTAGAGGGCAGCAAGAACACTGAAGCTTTCTTT. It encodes CASSLEGSKNTEAFF.

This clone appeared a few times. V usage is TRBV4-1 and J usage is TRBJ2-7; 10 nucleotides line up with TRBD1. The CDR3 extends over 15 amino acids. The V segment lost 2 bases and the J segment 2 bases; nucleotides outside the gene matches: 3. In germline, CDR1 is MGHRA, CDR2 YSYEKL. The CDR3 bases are TGCGCCAGCAGCCAACTTGACAGGGGGCCCTACGAGCAGTACTTC. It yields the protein CASSQLDRGPYEQYF.

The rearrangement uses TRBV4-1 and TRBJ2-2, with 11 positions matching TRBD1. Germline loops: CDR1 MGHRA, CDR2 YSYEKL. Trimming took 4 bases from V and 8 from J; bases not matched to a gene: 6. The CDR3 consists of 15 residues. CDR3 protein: CASSLGQGARGELFF. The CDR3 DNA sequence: TGCGCCAGCAGCCTAGGACAGGGGGCAAGGGGGGAGCTGTTTTTT.

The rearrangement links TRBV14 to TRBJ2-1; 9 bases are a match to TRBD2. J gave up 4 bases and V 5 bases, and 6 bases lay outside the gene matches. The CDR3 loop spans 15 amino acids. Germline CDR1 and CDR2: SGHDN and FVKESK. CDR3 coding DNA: TGTGCCAGCAGCAATAGCGGGAGTTTATACAATGAGCAGTTCTTC. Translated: CASSNSGSLYNEQFF.

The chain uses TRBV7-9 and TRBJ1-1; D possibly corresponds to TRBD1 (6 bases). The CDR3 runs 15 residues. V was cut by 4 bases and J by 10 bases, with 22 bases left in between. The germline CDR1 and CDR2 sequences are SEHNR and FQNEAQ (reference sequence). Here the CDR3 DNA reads TGTGCCAGCAGCTCAAATAACAGGGAGCAAACGGGAGCTTTCTTT. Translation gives CASSSNNREQTGAFF.

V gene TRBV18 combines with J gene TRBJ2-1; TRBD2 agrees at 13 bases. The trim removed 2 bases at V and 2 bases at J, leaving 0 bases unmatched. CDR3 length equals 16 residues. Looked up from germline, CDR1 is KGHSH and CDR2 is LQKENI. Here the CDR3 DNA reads TGTGCCAGCTCACCAGGACTAGCGGGAGCCTACAATGAGCAGTTCTTC. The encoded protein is CASSPGLAGAYNEQFF.

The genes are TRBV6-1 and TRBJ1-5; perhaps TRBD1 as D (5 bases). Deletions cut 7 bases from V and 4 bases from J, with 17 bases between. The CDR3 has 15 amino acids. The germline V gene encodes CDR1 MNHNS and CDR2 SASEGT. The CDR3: CASKSEQAKNQPQHF. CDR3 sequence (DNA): TGTGCCAGCAAATCTGAACAGGCAAAAAATCAGCCCCAGCATTTT.

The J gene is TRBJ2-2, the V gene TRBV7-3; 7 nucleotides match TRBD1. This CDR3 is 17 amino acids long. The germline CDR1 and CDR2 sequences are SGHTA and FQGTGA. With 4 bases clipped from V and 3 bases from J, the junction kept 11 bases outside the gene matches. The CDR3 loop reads CASSSLMGTDYTGELFF. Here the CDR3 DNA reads TGTGCCAGCAGCTCCTTGATGGGGACAGACTACACCGGGGAGCTGTTTTTT.

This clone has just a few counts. The CDR3 sequence: CASGLRQGRSYEQYF. Written as DNA, the CDR3 is TGTGCTAGTGGTTTGAGACAGGGGCGTTCCTACGAGCAGTACTTC. The chain carries TRBV12-5 and TRBJ2-5; the match to TRBD1 covers 8 bases. The J call may be in error: the DNA end matches TRBJ2-7 better. Per the germline V gene, CDR1 is LGHNT and CDR2 is FRNRAP. The CDR3 has 15 amino acids.

In DNA, the CDR3 is TGTGCCAGCAGCGCTAATTTATACGAGCAGTACTTC. Translated: CASSANLYEQYF. The chain is built from TRBV5-5 and TRBJ2-7, with D unclear. Looked up from germline, CDR1 is SGHKS and CDR2 is YYEKEE (reference sequence). V was pared by 4 bases and J by 4 bases, with 9 bases between. The CDR3 runs 12 residues.

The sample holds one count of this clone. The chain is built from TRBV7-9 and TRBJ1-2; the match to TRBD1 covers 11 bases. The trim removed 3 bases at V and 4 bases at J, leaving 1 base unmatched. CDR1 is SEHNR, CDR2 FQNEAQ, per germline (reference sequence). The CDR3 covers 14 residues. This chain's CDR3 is CASSFGTGGYGYTF. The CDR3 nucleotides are TGTGCCAGCAGCTTTGGGACAGGGGGCTATGGCTACACCTTC.